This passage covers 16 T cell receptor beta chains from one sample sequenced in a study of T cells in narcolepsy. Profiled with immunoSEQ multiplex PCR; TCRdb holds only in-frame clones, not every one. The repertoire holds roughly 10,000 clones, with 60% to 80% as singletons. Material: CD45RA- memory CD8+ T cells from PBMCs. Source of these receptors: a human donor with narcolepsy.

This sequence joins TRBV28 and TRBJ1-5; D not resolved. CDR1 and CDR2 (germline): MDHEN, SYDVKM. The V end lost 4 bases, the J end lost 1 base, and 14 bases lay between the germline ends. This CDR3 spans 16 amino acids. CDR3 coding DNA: TGTGCCAGCAGTTCTTCACCACCGGAGAGCAATCAGCCCCAGCATTTT. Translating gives CASSSSPPESNQPQHF.

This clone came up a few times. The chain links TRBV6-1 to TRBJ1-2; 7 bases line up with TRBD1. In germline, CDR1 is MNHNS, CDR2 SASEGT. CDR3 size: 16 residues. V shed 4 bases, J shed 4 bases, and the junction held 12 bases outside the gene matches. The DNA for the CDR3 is TGTGCCAGCAGTGCCCTAGGAGACAGGGATTTCTATGGCTACACCTTC. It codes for CASSALGDRDFYGYTF.

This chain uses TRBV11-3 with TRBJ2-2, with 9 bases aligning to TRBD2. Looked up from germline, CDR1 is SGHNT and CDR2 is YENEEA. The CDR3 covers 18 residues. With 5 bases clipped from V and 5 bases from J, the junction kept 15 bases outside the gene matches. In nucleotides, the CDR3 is TGTGCCAGCAGCCCCACCCCTGGGGAGCGGGAGGATACCGGGGAGCTGTTTTTT. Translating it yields CASSPTPGEREDTGELFF.

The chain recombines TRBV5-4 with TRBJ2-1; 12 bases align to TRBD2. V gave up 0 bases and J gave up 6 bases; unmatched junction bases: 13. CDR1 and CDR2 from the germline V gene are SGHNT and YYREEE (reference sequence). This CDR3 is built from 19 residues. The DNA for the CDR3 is TGTGCCAGCAGCTTGGCGACGACTAGCGGGGGTGTAGTGGGCAATGAGCAGTTCTTC. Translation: CASSLATTSGGVVGNEQFF.

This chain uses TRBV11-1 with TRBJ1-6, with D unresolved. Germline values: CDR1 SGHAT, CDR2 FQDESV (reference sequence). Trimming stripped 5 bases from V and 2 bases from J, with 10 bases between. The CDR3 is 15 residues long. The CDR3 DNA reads TGTGCCAGCAGCCTGGGAGTTCCCTATAATTCACCCCTCCACTTT. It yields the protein CASSLGVPYNSPLHF.

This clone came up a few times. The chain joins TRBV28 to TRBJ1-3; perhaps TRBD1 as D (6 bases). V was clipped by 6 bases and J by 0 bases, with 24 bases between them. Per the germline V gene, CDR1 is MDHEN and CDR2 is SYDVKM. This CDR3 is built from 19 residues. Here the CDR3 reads CASSASPPTQGPSGNTIYF. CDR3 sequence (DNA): TGTGCCAGCAGCGCATCTCCCCCTACACAGGGCCCCTCTGGAAACACCATATATTTT.

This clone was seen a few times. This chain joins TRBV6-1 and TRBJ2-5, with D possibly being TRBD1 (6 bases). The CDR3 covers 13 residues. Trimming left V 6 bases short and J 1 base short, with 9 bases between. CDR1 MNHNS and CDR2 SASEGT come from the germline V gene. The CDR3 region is CASSLDSQETQYF. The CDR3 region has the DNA TGTGCCAGCAGCCTGGACAGCCAAGAGACCCAGTACTTC.

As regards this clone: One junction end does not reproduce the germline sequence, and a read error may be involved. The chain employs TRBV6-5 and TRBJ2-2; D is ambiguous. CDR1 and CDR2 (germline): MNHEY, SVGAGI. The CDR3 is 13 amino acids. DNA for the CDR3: TGTGCCAGCAGCTACTCGGACGTCGGGGAGCTGTTTTTT. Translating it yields CASSYSDVGELFF.

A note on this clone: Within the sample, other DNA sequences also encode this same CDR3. The CDR3 is CASSYTQGTPFYGYTF. The CDR3 bases are TGTGCCAGCAGTTACACGCAGGGAACCCCTTTCTATGGCTACACCTTC. The chain joins TRBV6-5 to TRBJ1-2, with D possibly being TRBD1 (5 bases). The ends were cut back, 2 bases at V and 4 bases at J, with 17 bases in the middle. The CDR3 covers 16 residues. Germline-derived CDR1 and CDR2 are MNHEY and SVGAGI.

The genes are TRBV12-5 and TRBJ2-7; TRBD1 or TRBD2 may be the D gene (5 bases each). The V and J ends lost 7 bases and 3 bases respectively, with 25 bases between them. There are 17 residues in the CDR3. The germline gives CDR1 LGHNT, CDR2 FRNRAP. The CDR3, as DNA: TGTGCTAGTGCCTCGACGGGGTCGGGGCAACCTATCTACGAGCAGTACTTC. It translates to CASASTGSGQPIYEQYF.

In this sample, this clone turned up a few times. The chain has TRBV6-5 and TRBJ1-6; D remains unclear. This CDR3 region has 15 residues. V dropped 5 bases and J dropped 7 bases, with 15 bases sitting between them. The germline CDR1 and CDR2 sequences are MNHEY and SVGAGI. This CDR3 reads CASSLSPWPNSPLHF. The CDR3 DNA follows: TGTGCCAGCAGTCTCTCTCCCTGGCCCAATTCACCCCTCCACTTT.

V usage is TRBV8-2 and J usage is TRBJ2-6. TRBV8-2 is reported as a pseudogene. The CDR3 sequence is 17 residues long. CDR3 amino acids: CGRHEKITQSRANVLTF. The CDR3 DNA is TGTGGCAGGCACGAGAAGATAACACAAAGTCGGGCCAACGTCCTGACTTTC.

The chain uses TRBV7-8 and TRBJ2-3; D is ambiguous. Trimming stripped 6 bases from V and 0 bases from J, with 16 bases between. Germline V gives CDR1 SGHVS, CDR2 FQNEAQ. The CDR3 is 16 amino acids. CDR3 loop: CASREFFVSSTDTQYF. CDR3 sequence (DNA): TGTGCCAGCAGGGAGTTTTTCGTATCTAGCACAGATACGCAGTATTTT.

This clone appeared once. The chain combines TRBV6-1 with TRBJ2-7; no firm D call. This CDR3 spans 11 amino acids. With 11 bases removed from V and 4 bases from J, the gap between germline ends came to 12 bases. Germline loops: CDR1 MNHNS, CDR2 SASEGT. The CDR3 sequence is CAAFGHYEQYF. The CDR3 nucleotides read TGTGCCGCCTTCGGGCATTACGAGCAGTACTTC.

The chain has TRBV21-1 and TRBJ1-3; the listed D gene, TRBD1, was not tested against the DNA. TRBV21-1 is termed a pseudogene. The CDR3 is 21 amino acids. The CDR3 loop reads CASSPKYLTQDRNPSGNTIYF. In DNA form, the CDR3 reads TGTGCCAGCAGCCCGAAGTATCTCACCCAAGACAGAAACCCCTCTGGAAACACCATATATTTT.

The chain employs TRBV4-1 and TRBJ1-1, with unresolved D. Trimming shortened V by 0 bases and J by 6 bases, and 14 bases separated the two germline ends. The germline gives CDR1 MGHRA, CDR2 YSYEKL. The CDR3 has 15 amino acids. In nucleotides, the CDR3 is TGCGCCAGCAGCCAAGAGGACGGGGAGCTCGCTGAAGCTTTCTTT. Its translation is CASSQEDGELAEAFF.